These 21 T cell receptor beta chains were all obtained from the same sample, sequenced in a study of CD8 T cells in Susac syndrome. cDNA came from about 0.46 to 1 ug RNA primed by random hexamers. TCRdb fed the immunoSEQ multiplex PCR reads into MiXCR, producing one record per CDR3 protein. The sample yields about 250,000 distinct CDR3 sequences, about 94% seen once. Sequencing was carried out using CD4+ T cells from PBMCs. These receptors came from a human donor with multiple sclerosis.

V and J are TRBV5-1 and TRBJ2-1; no clear D gene. Trimming took 2 bases from V and 9 from J, leaving 15 bases between them. Germline CDR1 and CDR2: SGHRS and YFSETQ. The CDR3 covers 14 residues. CDR3: CASSLQGTGREQFF. CDR3 coding DNA: TGCGCCAGCAGCTTACAAGGAACTGGCCGTGAGCAGTTCTTC.

The V and J genes are TRBV20-1 and TRBJ2-2; 9 bases line up with TRBD1. The J segment lost 2 bases and the V segment lost 1 base, leaving 8 bases of the junction unmatched. From germline, CDR1 is DFQATT and CDR2 SNEGSKA (reference sequence). The CDR3 covers 17 residues. The CDR3 nucleotides read TGCAGTGCTAGAGCCCCTACAGGGGGCGCTAACACCGGGGAGCTGTTTTTT. It specifies CSARAPTGGANTGELFF.

The V and J genes are TRBV5-4 and TRBJ1-4, with a weak D call TRBD1 (5 bases). Germline values: CDR1 SGHNT, CDR2 YYREEE (reference sequence). The length of the CDR3 is 14 residues. Trimming took 0 bases from V and 8 from J, leaving 11 bases between them. The CDR3 loop reads CASSLAGGIEKLFF. The CDR3, as DNA: TGTGCCAGCAGCTTGGCGGGGGGGATAGAAAAACTGTTTTTT.

The chain is built from TRBV3-1 and TRBJ1-3; 12 bases match TRBD1. CDR3 size: 16 residues. The V segment lost 7 bases and the J segment 2 bases; nucleotides outside the gene matches: 6. From germline, CDR1 is LGHDT and CDR2 YNNKEL (reference sequence). CDR3 coding DNA: TGTGCCAGCACCCCGGGACAGGGGGCCCCTGGAAACACCATATATTTT. It encodes CASTPGQGAPGNTIYF.

The CDR3 DNA is TGTGCCAGCAGCACCCCCTACAATGAGCAGTTCTTC. It specifies CASSTPYNEQFF. The chain is built from TRBV7-9 and TRBJ2-1; D is ambiguous. The CDR3 contains 12 residues. Per the germline V gene, CDR1 is SEHNR and CDR2 is FQNEAQ (reference sequence). Trimming removed 5 bases from V and 2 bases from J, with 4 bases in between. Full variable domain (missing parts from reference TRBV7-9 and TRBJ2-1): DTGVSQNPRHKITKRGQNVTFRCDPISEHNRLYWYRQTLGQGPEFLTYFQNEAQLEKSRLLSDRFSAERPKGSFSTLEIQRTEQGDSAMYLCASSTPYNEQFFGPGTRLTVL.

The rearrangement links TRBV20-1 to TRBJ2-5; no clear D gene. The CDR3 consists of 13 residues. V lost 6 bases to trimming and J lost 5 bases, with 16 bases between them. The V gene's germline CDR1 is DFQATT and CDR2 SNEGSKA (reference sequence). The CDR3 region has the DNA TGCAGTGCCAAGGGCTTTGGAATGGAGACCCAGTACTTC. It is translated as CSAKGFGMETQYF.

The chain combines TRBV5-1 with TRBJ2-5; 9 nucleotides line up with TRBD2. V was clipped by 4 bases and J by 4 bases; unmatched bases: 11. In germline, CDR1 is SGHRS, CDR2 YFSETQ. The CDR3 loop spans 16 amino acids. As DNA, the CDR3 is TGCGCCAGCAGCGCAAATCGGCGGGGGGGCCTAGAGACCCAGTACTTC. Protein: CASSANRRGGLETQYF.

The genes are TRBV9 and TRBJ2-2, with 11 bases matching TRBD2. After removal of 2 bases from V and 1 base from J, the junction contained 1 base not matched to a gene. This CDR3 region has 16 residues. Germline V CDR1 and CDR2: SGDLS, YYNGEE. CDR3 amino acids: CASSVGTSGNTGELFF. The CDR3 DNA is TGTGCCAGCAGCGTCGGGACTAGCGGGAACACCGGGGAGCTGTTTTTT.

The chain couples TRBV29-1 to TRBJ1-5; 10 nucleotides match TRBD1. The CDR3 is 13 residues long. V trimming: 4 bases; J trimming: 6 bases; junction bases outside the gene matches: 3. CDR1 is SQVTM and CDR2 is ANQGSEA in the germline V gene. The CDR3 DNA reads TGCAGCGTTGCGGACAGGGGGATTCAGCCCCAGCATTTT. The encoded protein is CSVADRGIQPQHF. The full variable domain, in which reference TRBV29-1 and TRBJ1-5 provide the parts outside the CDR3, is SAVISQKPSRDICQRGTSLTIQCQVDSQVTMMFWYRQQPGQSLTLIATANQGSEATYESGFVIDKFPISRPNLTFSTLTVSNMSPEDSSIYLCSVADRGIQPQHFGDGTRLSIL.

The gene calls are TRBV29-1 and TRBJ2-5; TRBD2 matches at 7 bases. Germline V lookup: CDR1 SQVTM, CDR2 ANQGSEA. This CDR3 is built from 16 residues. Trimming cost V 3 bases and J 0 bases; bases outside gene matches: 10. Here the CDR3 reads CSVDGKAGSYQETQYF. The CDR3 DNA follows: TGCAGCGTTGATGGAAAAGCGGGGTCGTACCAAGAGACCCAGTACTTC.

The chain recombines TRBV19 with TRBJ2-6; D not resolved. CDR1 is LNHDA and CDR2 is SQIVND in the germline V gene (reference sequence). CDR3 length: 14 residues. Trimming stripped 6 bases from V and 2 bases from J, with 8 bases between. The chain's CDR3 is CASSRSPGANVLTF. The CDR3 DNA follows: TGTGCCAGTAGCCGAAGTCCTGGGGCCAACGTCCTGACTTTC.

The rearrangement uses TRBV4-1 and TRBJ2-3; TRBD1 or TRBD2 may be the D gene (5 bases each). The CDR3 extends over 16 amino acids. Trimming pared 0 bases from V and 5 bases from J, leaving 15 bases between. Germline V lookup: CDR1 MGHRA, CDR2 YSYEKL. The CDR3 sequence is CASSQDQGARGDTQYF. Here the CDR3 DNA reads TGCGCCAGCAGCCAAGATCAGGGCGCGAGGGGAGATACGCAGTATTTT.

This sequence joins TRBV30 and TRBJ2-5, with D possibly being TRBD1 (6 bases). V lost 6 bases and J 6 bases, leaving 14 bases between the germline ends. The length of the CDR3 is 12 residues. In germline, CDR1 is GTSNPN, CDR2 SVGIG (reference sequence). The CDR3 nucleotides are TGTGCCTGCATACAGGGTTTGCAGACCCAGTACTTC. It is translated as CACIQGLQTQYF.

The chain employs TRBV15 and TRBJ1-6; unclear D gene. The V end lost 5 bases, the J end lost 8 bases, and 10 bases lay between the germline ends. CDR1 and CDR2 (germline): LNHNV, YYDKDF (reference sequence). This CDR3 has 13 amino acids. CDR3 region: CATSARRYSPLHF. DNA for the CDR3: TGTGCCACCAGCGCCCGGAGATATTCACCCCTCCACTTT. Based on the CDR3 plus reference TRBV15 and TRBJ1-6, the full variable domain is DAMVIQNPRYQVTQFGKPVTLSCSQTLNHNVMYWYQQKSSQAPKLLFHYYDKDFNNEADTPDNFQSRRPNTSFCFLDIRSPGLGDTAMYLCATSARRYSPLHFGNGTRLTVT.

J is TRBJ1-2 and V is TRBV29-1; D is uncertain. The CDR3 extends over 13 amino acids. Germline loops: CDR1 SQVTM, CDR2 ANQGSEA. V shed 6 bases and J shed 4 bases, with 15 bases lying between them. CDR3 residues: CSVPFWEGYGYTF. The CDR3 DNA is TGCAGCGTCCCGTTTTGGGAAGGCTATGGCTACACCTTC.

The chain joins TRBV5-1 to TRBJ2-2, with 8 bases identical to TRBD1. The germline CDR1 and CDR2 sequences are SGHRS and YFSETQ. V shed 4 bases, J shed 6 bases, and the junction held 8 bases outside the gene matches. CDR3 length equals 15 residues. The CDR3 DNA is TGCGCCAGCAGCATGCAGGGGGCTGGGTCCGGGGAGCTGTTTTTT. As protein: CASSMQGAGSGELFF. Together with reference TRBV5-1 and TRBJ2-2, the CDR3 gives the full variable domain: KAGVTQTPRYLIKTRGQQVTLSCSPISGHRSVSWYQQTPGQGLQFLFEYFSETQRNKGNFPGRFSGRQFSNSRSEMNVSTLELGDSALYLCASSMQGAGSGELFFGEGSRLTVL.

The rearrangement links TRBV2 to TRBJ1-1; 12 nucleotides align to TRBD1. Germline values: CDR1 SNHLY, CDR2 FYNNEI. Trimming removed 2 bases from V and 7 bases from J; junction bases left unmatched: 5. This CDR3 has 15 residues. In DNA form, the CDR3 reads TGTGCCAGCAGTGAACTGGGACAGGGGGCGGTTGAAGCTTTCTTT. Residues: CASSELGQGAVEAFF.

The rearrangement joins TRBV6-6 to TRBJ2-1, with 10 bases matching TRBD1. J was trimmed by 2 bases and V by 10 bases; bases with no gene match: 8. Germline loops: CDR1 MNHNY, CDR2 SVGAGI (reference sequence). The CDR3 totals 15 residues. The CDR3 DNA sequence: TGTGCCACCTACCCCGGGACAGGGGCCTACAATGAGCAGTTCTTC. It encodes CATYPGTGAYNEQFF.

The chain is built from TRBV28 and TRBJ2-4; 10 bases align to TRBD1. Trimming removed 5 bases from V and 0 bases from J; junction bases left unmatched: 4. The CDR3 covers 16 residues. Germline lookup yields CDR1 MDHEN and CDR2 SYDVKM. CDR3 coding DNA: TGTGCCAGCAGTAAGACAGGGGGCCTAGCCAAAAACATTCAGTACTTC. This translates into CASSKTGGLAKNIQYF. Using reference TRBV28 and TRBJ2-4 for the parts outside the CDR3, the full variable domain is DVKVTQSSRYLVKRTGEKVFLECVQDMDHENMFWYRQDPGLGLRLIYFSYDVKMKEKGDIPEGYSVSREKKERFSLILESASTNQTSMYLCASSKTGGLAKNIQYFGAGTRLSVL.

The chain recombines TRBV27 with TRBJ2-7; 7 nucleotides agree with TRBD2. The germline gives CDR1 MNHEY, CDR2 SMNVEV (reference sequence). The length of the CDR3 is 14 residues. Unmatched junction bases numbered 6, after V lost 5 bases and J lost 2 bases. The CDR3 loop reads CASSTIGRPYEQYV. CDR3 sequence (DNA): TGTGCCAGCAGTACAATCGGGAGGCCCTACGAGCAGTACGTC.

This chain links TRBV20-1 with TRBJ2-7, with a possible D match to TRBD2 (5 bases). This CDR3 has 13 residues. The ends were cut back, 5 bases at V and 4 bases at J, with 15 bases in the middle. Germline V lookup: CDR1 DFQATT, CDR2 SNEGSKA (reference sequence). CDR3 amino acids: CSARKAGGYEQYV. CDR3 bases: TGCAGTGCTCGTAAGGCGGGCGGGTACGAGCAGTACGTC.